A selection of T cell receptor beta chains follows, all from one sample in a study of blood T cell repertoires in COVID-19. TCRdb's copy holds only in-frame clones and misses some; the assay was immunoSEQ multiplex PCR. Of 200,000 to 300,000 clones in the sample, just under 90% were seen once. The sample consisted of PBMCs or T cells enriched from blood (not recorded which). Receptors originate from a man in his fifties who had been exposed to COVID-19. Each CDR3 is given with its conserved first and last residue. D genes are given only for firm matches. Only part of the rows carry a size: once, few, many, or a class if the clone is expanded.

d_call j_call v_call clone_size cdr3_nt cdr3_aa
TRBD2 TRBJ2-7 TRBV5-1 once TGCGCCAGCAGCTTGACTAGCGGGGGGCCCGGGATCAGGTACGAGCAGTACTTC CASSLTSGGPGIRYEQYF
TRBD1 TRBJ1-4 TRBV5-1 once TGCGCCAGCAGCTTTGACAGGGCTACTAATGAAAAACTGTTTTTT CASSFDRATNEKLFF
NA TRBJ1-6 TRBV11-2 NA TGTGCCAGCAGCTTAGATTATTCAGCGGGGAATTCACCCCTCCACTTT CASSLDYSAGNSPLHF
NA TRBJ2-1 TRBV5-4 NA TGTGCCAGCAGCTTGGGTTCCGGGTGGTACGAGCAGTTCTTC CASSLGSGWYEQFF
TRBD2 TRBJ2-1 TRBV28 few TGTGCCAGCAGTTCTATTCCGGGACTAGCCGCGAACCGGGCCACCAATGAGCAGTTCTTC CASSSIPGLAANRATNEQFF
NA TRBJ2-2 TRBV19 NA TGTGCCAGTAGTATCGGACAGATCACCGGGGAGCTGTTTTTT CASSIGQITGELFF
TRBD1 TRBJ1-5 TRBV6-5 NA TGTGCCTCAACCCAGGACAGGGGCAGGTTGGTGCCCCAGCATTTT CASTQDRGRLVPQHF
NA TRBJ1-5 TRBV19 NA TGTGCCAGTAGTGTGAGGACTCGAGGCAATCAGCCCCAGCATTTT CASSVRTRGNQPQHF
TRBD2 TRBJ2-3 TRBV19 NA TGTGCCAGTAGTATCCGGGTAGCGGGAGGAGTGACAGATACGCAGTATTTT CASSIRVAGGVTDTQYF
TRBD1 TRBJ2-7 TRBV5-1 NA TGCGCCAGCAGCCGAGGACAGGGGACCGCCTACGAGCAGTACTTC CASSRGQGTAYEQYF
TRBD2 TRBJ2-1 TRBV10-3 once TGTGCCATCAGTGAGGGTAGGGGACTAGCGATGAATGAGCAGTTCTTC CAISEGRGLAMNEQFF
TRBD2 TRBJ2-1 TRBV30 NA TGTGCCTGGAGTGTACCACGCAGGGCGGTGTTTCGGGGGGATGAGCAGTTCTTC CAWSVPRRAVFRGDEQFF
TRBD1 TRBJ2-2 TRBV6-6 NA TGTGCCAGCAGTACTCGGGACAGCCTTAACACCGGGGAGCTGTTTTTT CASSTRDSLNTGELFF
TRBD2 TRBJ2-1 TRBV7-2 NA TGTGCCAGCAGCTTAGCACTAGCGGGGGGCGATGAGCAGTTCTTC CASSLALAGGDEQFF
NA TRBJ1-1 TRBV29-1 NA TGCAGCGTTGTATATGCGGTTTCCGAAGCTTTCTTT CSVVYAVSEAFF
NA TRBJ1-6 TRBV6-5 NA TGTGCCAGCAGGCGGTCCGGTGGTAATTCACCCCTCCACTTT CASRRSGGNSPLHF
NA TRBJ2-7 TRBV2 NA TGTGCCAGCAGTGAAGCGGCCGGGAGCTACGAGCAGTACTTC CASSEAAGSYEQYF
NA TRBJ1-1 TRBV5-4 NA TGTGCCAGCAGCTTCCCCGAGGAGAGGGCTTTCTTT CASSFPEERAFF
TRBD1 TRBJ1-5 TRBV19 NA TGTGCCAGTAGTACGGGACAGGGGATCGGCAATCAGCCCCAGCATTTT CASSTGQGIGNQPQHF
TRBD2 TRBJ2-2 TRBV27 NA TGTGCCAGCAGTTTGATAGCGGGAGACACCGGGGAGCTGTTTTTT CASSLIAGDTGELFF
NA TRBJ2-7 TRBV2 NA TGTGCCAGCAGTCCGCCCCTACCACAGGACTACGAGCAGTACTTC CASSPPLPQDYEQYF
NA TRBJ1-2 TRBV5-1 NA TGCGCCAGCAGCTTGGGGGGAGCTAACTATGGCTACACCTTC CASSLGGANYGYTF
TRBD1 TRBJ2-7 TRBV3-1/TRBV3-2 NA TGTGCCAGCAGCCAGTACCGGGACAGGGGACCCTACGAGCAGTACTTC CASSQYRDRGPYEQYF
NA TRBJ2-2 TRBV9 NA TGTGCCAGCAGCGTAGCTACTTGGCAGGGGACGAACACCGGGGAGCTGTTTTTT CASSVATWQGTNTGELFF
NA TRBJ1-4 TRBV2 NA TGTGCCAGCACCCTAGAGAGTGAAAAACTGTTTTTT CASTLESEKLFF
NA TRBJ2-2 TRBV9 NA TGTGCCAGCAGCGTAGCTTCCTGGAACACCGGGGAGCTGTTTTTT CASSVASWNTGELFF
TRBD1 TRBJ2-7 TRBV28 NA TGTGCCAGCAGTCCCCCCGGGACAGGGGGCTACGAGCAGTACTTC CASSPPGTGGYEQYF
NA TRBJ1-3 TRBV5-1 NA TGCGCCAGCAGCTTGGGGCTCGGCGGGAGCGGAAACACCATATATTTT CASSLGLGGSGNTIYF
NA TRBJ2-3 TRBV7-2 NA TGTGCCAGCAGCCGCGCGCGGGGACGTCCCCACACAGATACGCAGTATTTT CASSRARGRPHTDTQYF
NA TRBJ1-1 TRBV11-2 NA TGTGCCAGCAGCTTACCACAGGGTAAAGCTTTCTTT CASSLPQGKAFF